This TCR beta chain was captured by sequencing in a study of cytomegalovirus exposure and HLA in healthy donors. The PCR used 60 Vbeta and 13 Jbeta primers. Authors' data handling: The authors later counted roughly 79 million unique TCR beta chains, roughly 11 million of them shared. Using immunoSEQ multiplex PCR, the repertoire was profiled, and TCRdb retains in-frame clones only, with some absent. From that table come the V and J calls and clone size; the DNA was used to work out D and trimming. Here the sample table reports fewer than 45,000 clones. This clonotype originated in a man in his forties in good health and CMV-seropositive. Sample: PBMCs.

The CDR3 reads CASLGQGAILDYGYTF. In nucleotides, the CDR3 is TGTGCCAGCCTTGGACAGGGGGCGATTCTCGACTATGGCTACACCTTC. V and J are TRBV18 and TRBJ1-2; 11 bases line up with TRBD1. The CDR3 covers 16 residues. The ends lost 8 bases at V and 3 bases at J; junction bases unmatched: 11. Germline CDR1 is KGHSH and CDR2 is LQKENI.